Listed here is a single T cell receptor (beta chain). The target of this receptor is not known. No base-level quality is on record; no much larger clone is a single base apart. The germline V gene specifies SGHRS as CDR1 and YFSETQ as CDR2. There are 14 amino acids in the CDR3, from cysteine to phenylalanine inclusive. Kept here is only the CDR3 DNA, which spans 42 bases and is read in frame from base 1. V is shortened by 6 bases, J by 8 bases, and the region joining them spans 17 bases. The CDR3 regions of human TCRbeta chains were subjected to immunosequencing. The paper's data handling went like this. TCRs in the repertoires were matched against a reference library of SARS-CoV-2-specific TCRs that had been generated with the MIRA antigen-specificity platform. Breadth was defined as the fraction of unique TCRs that were SARS-CoV-2-associated, and depth was defined as the fraction of total T cells that were SARS-CoV-2-associated. Using the MIRA data, every spike-specific TCR was mapped to the spike region that the TCR reacted to and assigned to either a CD4 or a CD8 class. Log10-transformed breadth and depth values were compared by one-way ANOVA with Sidak's multiple comparisons tests. The source is immuneACCESS, and TCRdb retained only in-frame sequences with V and J called. Part of the clones is not carried over; for the studies checked, unresolved V genes explain less than half of this, and the remainder is unexplained. The V and J calls and the clone size are those of that table, but D and trimming were determined from the DNA. In this sample the table shows some 85,000 clones, 91% of which occur a single time. The ten largest clones take up 7.5% of the sample.

The sample comes from a study of T cell responses to AZD1222 COVID-19 vaccine (dated by TCRdb to the early 2020s). About the full investigation: AZD1222 recipients whose second dose came at about 4 weeks and those whose second dose came at about 12 weeks were combined into one group, since spike-specific TCR depth and breadth did not differ between the two schedules. A total of 233 trial participants underwent TCR sequencing, of whom about 200 had received two doses of AZD1222 and 26 had received two doses of the MenACWY control vaccine. Trial participants were enrolled by age into 18-55, 56-69 and 70-plus year subgroups, with roughly 160, 29 and 62 TCR-sequenced participants respectively. Here is what the overall study found, with its caveats: Epitopes outside the regions mutated in the B.1.351 and B.1.1.7 variants were reportedly recognized by nearly half of the unique spike-specific TCRs. Because no day 14 peak-response samples were available, repertoires were characterized only after the peak T cell response. Participants were mostly white British, with more females than males. The authors suggested clonal diversity may have been underestimated. Conclusions about previously exposed vaccinees were limited because only a handful of AZD1222 recipients were SARS-CoV-2 seropositive at baseline. A significant rise in spike-specific TCR breadth and depth was observed after two AZD1222 doses relative to day 0 and relative to MenACWY recipients. The 56-69-year group was small, and its depth increase did not reach significance, likely because of low power. The vaccine-associated CD4 TCRs covered the entire spike protein, and the dominant responses fell in regions 160-218 and 743-854.

Read against the paper, the sample's time point label means: baseline before first vaccination. Vaccinee samples were obtained from the UK trials COV001 and COV002, which included a single-blind randomized controlled phase 2/3 trial of AZD1222 (ChAdOx1 nCoV-19) in healthy adults. For TCRbeta chain sequencing, PBMC samples from trial participants were taken at day 0 and at day 28 after the second dose. The TCR sequence derives from an adult in good health. The V and J segments used are TRBV5-1 and TRBJ1-4; TRBD1 might be the D gene, on 6 matching bases. Sequences were derived from peripheral blood, sampled on day 0 of AZD1222 vaccination. The CDR3 loop reads CASTVQGIGEKLFF. At the DNA level, the sequence is TGCGCCAGCACGGTACAGGGAATAGGGGAAAAACTGTTTTTT. Reference TRBV5-1 and TRBJ1-4 proteins supply the regions before and after the CDR3; the full variable domain is: KAGVTQTPRYLIKTRGQQVTLSCSPISGHRSVSWYQQTPGQGLQFLFEYFSETQRNKGNFPGRFSGRQFSNSRSEMNVSTLELGDSALYLCASTVQGIGEKLFFGSGTQLSVL.